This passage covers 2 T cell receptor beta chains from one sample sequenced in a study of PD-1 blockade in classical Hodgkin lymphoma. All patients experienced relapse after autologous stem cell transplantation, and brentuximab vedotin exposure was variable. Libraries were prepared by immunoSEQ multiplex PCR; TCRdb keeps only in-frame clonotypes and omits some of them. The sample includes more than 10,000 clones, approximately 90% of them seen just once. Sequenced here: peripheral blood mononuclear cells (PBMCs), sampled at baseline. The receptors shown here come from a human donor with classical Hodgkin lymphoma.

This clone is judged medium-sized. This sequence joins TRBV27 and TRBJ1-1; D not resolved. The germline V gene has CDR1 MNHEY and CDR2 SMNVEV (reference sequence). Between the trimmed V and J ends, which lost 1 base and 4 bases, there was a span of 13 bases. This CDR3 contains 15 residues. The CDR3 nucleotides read TGTGCCAGCAGTTTATTACCGGGATTAAGCACTGAAGCTTTCTTT. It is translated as CASSLLPGLSTEAFF.

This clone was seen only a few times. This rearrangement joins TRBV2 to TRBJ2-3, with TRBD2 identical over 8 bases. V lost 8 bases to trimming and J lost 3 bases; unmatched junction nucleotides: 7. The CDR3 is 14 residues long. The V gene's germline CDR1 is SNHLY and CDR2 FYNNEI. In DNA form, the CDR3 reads TGTGCCAGCGGCAGGACTAGCTTTACAGATACGCAGTATTTT. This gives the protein CASGRTSFTDTQYF.